This T cell receptor beta chain comes out of a study of Ad26.COV2.S vaccination and SARS-CoV-2 variants. Across the study: In the study, Ad26.COV2.S was injected intramuscularly once, or twice 56 days apart. Study-level points and caveats: Vaccine and placebo recipients had comparable breadth of non-spike TCRs.

The CDR3 contains 13 residues. Germline CDR1 reads MDHEN; CDR2 reads SYDVKM. V was shortened by 6 bases and J by 3 bases, with 11 bases between the two germline ends. A word on this clone: The antigen remains unidentified.

Treatment: some 19 received Ad26.COV2.S at low or high dose, single or two shots; about 5 received placebo; per-sample allocation not given. Vaccine and placebo recipients were sampled on day 63 after the first injection. Boston provided a donor who was an adult aged 18-55 years. Ad26 vector vaccine expressed Wuhan-strain SARS-CoV-2 spike. Clones were sequenced by immunoSEQ multiplex PCR, and TCRdb holds only the in-frame ones, with some missing. The sample records roughly 400,000 clones, around 91% being singletons. The source of this sequence is a person between 18 and 65 years old who received the Ad26.COV2.S COVID-19 vaccine or a placebo. Specimen: peripheral blood, collected in a trial of Ad26.COV2.S vaccine versus placebo. The J gene is TRBJ1-1, the V gene TRBV28; no clear D gene. The CDR3 loop reads CASSLGFYTEAFF. The CDR3 DNA is TGTGCCAGCAGCTTAGGGTTTTACACTGAAGCTTTCTTT.